The 10 T cell receptor beta chains below come from one sample, sequenced in a study of technical replicates of blood from several donors. Clones were read by immunoSEQ multiplex PCR, and TCRdb kept only the in-frame ones, dropping some. This sample has 55,000 to 75,000 clones; approximately 96% occur once, and the top ten carry 0.3% to 0.5%. The sample consisted of T cells isolated from PBMCs. All receptors come from a human donor in good health.

V usage is TRBV5-1 and J usage is TRBJ1-2, with D possibly matching TRBD1 (6 bases). Trimming removed 5 bases at V and 6 bases at J, with 14 bases between. The CDR3 consists of 13 residues. Per the germline V gene, CDR1 is SGHRS and CDR2 is YFSETQ. The CDR3 protein is CASRFNTGNGYTF. As DNA, the CDR3 is TGCGCCAGCAGGTTCAATACAGGGAATGGCTACACCTTC.

CDR3 DNA sequence: TGTGCCAGCAGTTACTTCTCTAGCGGGACGGGAGATACGCAGTATTTT. Its protein product is CASSYFSSGTGDTQYF. The chain employs TRBV6-5 and TRBJ2-3, with TRBD2 matching over 9 bases. V was clipped by 1 base and J by 5 bases; unmatched bases: 7. The CDR3 consists of 16 residues. Per the germline V gene, CDR1 is MNHEY and CDR2 is SVGAGI.

The gene calls are TRBV5-5 and TRBJ2-7, with 7 bases matching TRBD1. V shed 2 bases and J 6 bases; nucleotides not matched to a gene: 5. The CDR3 extends over 13 amino acids. Germline assignment: CDR1 SGHKS and CDR2 YYEKEE (reference sequence). DNA for the CDR3: TGTGCCAGCAGCTTTCAGGGGGATAGCGAGCAGTACTTC. This gives the protein CASSFQGDSEQYF.

The rearrangement uses TRBV4-3 and TRBJ2-7; D is possibly TRBD2 (6 bases). Germline loops: CDR1 LGHNA, CDR2 YSLEER. V was pared by 0 bases and J by 4 bases, with 13 bases between. This CDR3 is 15 amino acids long. The CDR3 is CASSQDPRTTYEQYF. Written as DNA, the CDR3 is TGCGCCAGCAGCCAAGATCCCCGGACTACTTACGAGCAGTACTTC.

This clone has a single count. The chain joins TRBV28 to TRBJ2-6; 7 bases are a match to TRBD1. Losses at the gene ends were 6 bases for V and 0 bases for J; bases not matched to a gene: 8. The CDR3 runs to 17 residues. CDR1 is MDHEN and CDR2 is SYDVKM in the germline V gene. The chain's CDR3 is CASRGRGQRSGANVLTF. Written as DNA, the CDR3 is TGTGCCAGCAGGGGAAGGGGACAGCGCTCTGGGGCCAACGTCCTGACTTTC.

The rearrangement uses TRBV9 and TRBJ1-5; TRBD1 might be the D (5 bases). Germline loops: CDR1 SGDLS, CDR2 YYNGEE. CDR3 length: 13 residues. Trimming left V 3 bases short and J 4 bases short, with 8 bases between. The CDR3 region has the DNA TGTGCCAGCAGCGCCACAGGTAATCAGCCCCAGCATTTT. It specifies CASSATGNQPQHF.

V gene TRBV11-1 combines with J gene TRBJ2-1, with 14 bases that match TRBD2. The germline V gene encodes CDR1 SGHAT and CDR2 FQDESV (reference sequence). This CDR3 has 17 amino acids. With V trimmed by 2 bases and J by 6 bases, 6 bases remained unmatched. In nucleotides, the CDR3 is TGTGCCAGCAGCTTACTATCCGGGACTAGCGGGAGCAATGAGCAGTTCTTC. It translates to CASSLLSGTSGSNEQFF. The full variable domain, in which reference TRBV11-1 and TRBJ2-1 provide the parts outside the CDR3, is EAEVAQSPRYKITEKSQAVAFWCDPISGHATLYWYRQILGQGPELLVQFQDESVVDDSQLPKDRFSAERLKGVDSTLKIQPAELGDSAMYLCASSLLSGTSGSNEQFFGPGTRLTVL.

The V call is TRBV5-4, the J call TRBJ2-4, with 7 bases lining up with TRBD2. The germline gives CDR1 SGHNT, CDR2 YYREEE (reference sequence). This CDR3 contains 19 residues. The J segment lost 0 bases and the V segment lost 3 bases, leaving 15 bases of the junction unmatched. The CDR3 sequence: CASSSTLAPTIGAKNIQYF. For the CDR3, the DNA is TGTGCCAGCAGCTCCACACTAGCGCCTACAATAGGAGCCAAAAACATTCAGTACTTC. Full variable domain (outside the CDR3, taken from reference TRBV5-4 and TRBJ2-4): ETGVTQSPTHLIKTRGQQVTLRCSSQSGHNTVSWYQQALGQGPQFIFQYYREEENGRGNFPPRFSGLQFPNYSSELNVNALELDDSALYLCASSSTLAPTIGAKNIQYFGAGTRLSVL.

The rearrangement links TRBV4-3 to TRBJ1-3; D gene ambiguous. This CDR3 has 17 residues. Trimming cost V 1 base and J 4 bases, with 17 bases left between them. Germline V CDR1 and CDR2: LGHNA, YSLEER. The chain's CDR3 is CASSQVSYMGVGNTIYF. The CDR3 DNA is TGCGCCAGCAGCCAAGTCTCCTATATGGGAGTCGGAAACACCATATATTTT.

This chain joins TRBV28 and TRBJ2-7; TRBD1 agrees at 10 bases. This CDR3 comprises 15 residues. The V and J ends lost 3 bases and 3 bases, in that order; junction bases with no gene match: 5. The germline V gene has CDR1 MDHEN and CDR2 SYDVKM. The chain's CDR3 is CASSFPGQGLYEQYF. As DNA, the CDR3 is TGTGCCAGCAGTTTTCCGGGACAGGGGCTCTACGAGCAGTACTTC.